This paragraph reports one TCR beta chain. The data belong to a study of blood T cell repertoires in COVID-19. About the research overall: Spain, Italy and the United States supplied samples that represented acute and convalescent COVID-19. PBMCs, B-cell-depleted T cells, or T cells were the source of the cDNA or gDNA that made up the material.

In the original analysis: Estimation of nucleated cell counts was performed using reference gene primer amplification. The protocol was immunoSEQ multiplex PCR, while the TCRdb copy is restricted to in-frame clones and leaves out a portion. The DNA was the basis for D and trimming; V, J and clone size are from that table. This sample yields approximately 240,000 clones, of which approximately 80% are seen a single time; 1.4% belongs to the top ten. V was pared by 7 bases and J by 4 bases, with 11 bases of the junction left unmatched. This CDR3 has 15 residues. Germline V gives CDR1 MNHEY, CDR2 SVGAGI.

The sample taken for sequencing was peripheral blood. V is TRBV6-5 and J is TRBJ2-5; 8 bases fit TRBD2. The receptor was derived from a woman in her thirties or forties who had recovered from COVID-19. DNA for the CDR3: TGTGCCAGCACCGCAACCGGGGGGGACTTAGAGACCCAGTACTTC. Its translation: CASTATGGDLETQYF.